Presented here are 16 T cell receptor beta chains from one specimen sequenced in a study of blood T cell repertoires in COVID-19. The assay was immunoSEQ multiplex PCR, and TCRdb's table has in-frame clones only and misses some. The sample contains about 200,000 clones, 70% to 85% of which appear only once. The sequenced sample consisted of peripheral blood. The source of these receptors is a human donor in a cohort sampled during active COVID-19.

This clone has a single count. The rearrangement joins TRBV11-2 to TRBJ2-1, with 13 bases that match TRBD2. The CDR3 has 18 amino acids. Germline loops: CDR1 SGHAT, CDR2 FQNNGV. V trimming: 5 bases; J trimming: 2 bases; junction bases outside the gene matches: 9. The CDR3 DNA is TGTGCCAGCAGCAAACTAGCGGGAGGGCCGACGACCTACAATGAGCAGTTCTTC. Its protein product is CASSKLAGGPTTYNEQFF.

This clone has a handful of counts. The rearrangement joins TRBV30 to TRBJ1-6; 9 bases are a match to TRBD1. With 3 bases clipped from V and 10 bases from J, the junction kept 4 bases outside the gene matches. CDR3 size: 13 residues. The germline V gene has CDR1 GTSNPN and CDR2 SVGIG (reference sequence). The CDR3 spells CAWSGQGMSPLHF. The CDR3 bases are TGTGCCTGGAGCGGACAGGGGATGTCACCCCTCCACTTT.

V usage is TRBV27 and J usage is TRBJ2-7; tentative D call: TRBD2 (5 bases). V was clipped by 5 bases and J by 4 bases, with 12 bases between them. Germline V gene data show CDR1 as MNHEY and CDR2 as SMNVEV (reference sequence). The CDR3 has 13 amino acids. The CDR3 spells CASSPRVGYEQYF. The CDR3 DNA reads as TGTGCCAGCAGTCCGAGGGTGGGTTACGAGCAGTACTTC.

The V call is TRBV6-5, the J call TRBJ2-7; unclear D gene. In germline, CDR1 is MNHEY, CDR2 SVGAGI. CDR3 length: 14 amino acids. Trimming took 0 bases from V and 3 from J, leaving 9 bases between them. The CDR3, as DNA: TGTGCCAGCAGTTACTCGGCTAGTCTCTACGAGCAGTACTTC. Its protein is CASSYSASLYEQYF.

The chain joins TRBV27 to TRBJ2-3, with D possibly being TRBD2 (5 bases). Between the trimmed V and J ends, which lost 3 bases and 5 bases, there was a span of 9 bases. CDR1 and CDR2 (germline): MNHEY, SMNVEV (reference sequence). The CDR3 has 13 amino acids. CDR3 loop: CASSFRERDTQYF. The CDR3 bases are TGTGCCAGCAGTTTTAGGGAGAGAGATACGCAGTATTTT.

The CDR3 here is CASRVTPYGYTF. Here the CDR3 DNA reads TGTGCCAGCAGGGTAACTCCCTATGGCTACACCTTC. The chain uses TRBV2 and TRBJ1-2; D ambiguous. The germline V gene has CDR1 SNHLY and CDR2 FYNNEI. The CDR3 length is 12 residues. The V and J ends lost 6 bases and 4 bases respectively, with 9 bases between them.

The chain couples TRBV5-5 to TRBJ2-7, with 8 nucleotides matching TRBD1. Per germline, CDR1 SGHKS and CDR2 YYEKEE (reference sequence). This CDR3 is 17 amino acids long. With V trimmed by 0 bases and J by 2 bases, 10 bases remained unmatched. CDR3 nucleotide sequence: TGTGCCAGCAGCTTGGGGCCGACAGGGGCGGTAACCTACGAGCAGTACTTC. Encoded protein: CASSLGPTGAVTYEQYF.

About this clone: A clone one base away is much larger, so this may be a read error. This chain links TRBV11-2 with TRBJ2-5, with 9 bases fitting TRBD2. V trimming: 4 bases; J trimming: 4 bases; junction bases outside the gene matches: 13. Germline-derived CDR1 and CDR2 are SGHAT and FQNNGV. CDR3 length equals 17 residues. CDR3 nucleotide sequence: TGTGCCAGCAGCTCACGGGATAGCGGGAGAGTAAGAGAGACCCAGTACTTC. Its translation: CASSSRDSGRVRETQYF.

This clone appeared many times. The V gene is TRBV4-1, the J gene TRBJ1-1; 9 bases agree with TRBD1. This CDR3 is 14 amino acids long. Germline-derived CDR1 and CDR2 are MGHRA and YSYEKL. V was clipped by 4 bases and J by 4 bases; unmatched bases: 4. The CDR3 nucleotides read TGCGCCAGCAGCCCACAGGGGGCTGGCACTGAAGCTTTCTTT. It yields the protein CASSPQGAGTEAFF.

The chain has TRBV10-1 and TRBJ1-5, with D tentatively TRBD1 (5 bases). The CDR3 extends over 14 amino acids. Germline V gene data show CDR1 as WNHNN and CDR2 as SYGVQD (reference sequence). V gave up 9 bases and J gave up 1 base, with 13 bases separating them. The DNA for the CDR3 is TGCGCCAGGGGCGGGGGACCCAGCAATCAGCCCCAGCATTTT. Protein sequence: CARGGGPSNQPQHF.

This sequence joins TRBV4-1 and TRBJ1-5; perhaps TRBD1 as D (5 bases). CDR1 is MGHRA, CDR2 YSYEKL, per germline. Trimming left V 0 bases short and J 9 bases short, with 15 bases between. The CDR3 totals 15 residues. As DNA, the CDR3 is TGCGCCAGCAGCCAAGAGGTGGGGGGTGATGGGCCCCAGCATTTT. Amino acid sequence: CASSQEVGGDGPQHF.

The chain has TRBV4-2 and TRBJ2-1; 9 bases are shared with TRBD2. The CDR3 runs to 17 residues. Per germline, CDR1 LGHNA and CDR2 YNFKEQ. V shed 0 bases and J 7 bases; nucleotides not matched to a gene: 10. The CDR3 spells CASSQEDSGGLTNEQFF. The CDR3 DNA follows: TGTGCCAGCAGCCAAGAAGATAGCGGGGGCCTGACTAATGAGCAGTTCTTC.

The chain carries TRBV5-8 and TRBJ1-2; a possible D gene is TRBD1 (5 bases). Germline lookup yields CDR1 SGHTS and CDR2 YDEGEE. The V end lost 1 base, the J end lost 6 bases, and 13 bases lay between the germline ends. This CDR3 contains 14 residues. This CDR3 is CASSLLAGRDGYTF. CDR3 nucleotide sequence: TGTGCCAGCAGCTTGCTGGCGGGACGAGATGGCTACACCTTC.

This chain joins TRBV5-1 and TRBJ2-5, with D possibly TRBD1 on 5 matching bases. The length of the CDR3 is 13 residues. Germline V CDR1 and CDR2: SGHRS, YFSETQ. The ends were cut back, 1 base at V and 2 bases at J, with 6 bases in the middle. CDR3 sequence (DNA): TGCGCCAGCAGCTTGCCAGGGCAAGAGACCCAGTACTTC. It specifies CASSLPGQETQYF. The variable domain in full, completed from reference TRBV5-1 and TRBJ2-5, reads KAGVTQTPRYLIKTRGQQVTLSCSPISGHRSVSWYQQTPGQGLQFLFEYFSETQRNKGNFPGRFSGRQFSNSRSEMNVSTLELGDSALYLCASSLPGQETQYFGPGTRLLVL.

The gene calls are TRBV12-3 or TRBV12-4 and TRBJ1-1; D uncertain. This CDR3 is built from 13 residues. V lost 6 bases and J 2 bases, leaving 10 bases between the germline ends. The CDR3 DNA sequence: TGTGCCAGCAGACGCACAGTAAACACTGAAGCTTTCTTT. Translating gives CASRRTVNTEAFF.

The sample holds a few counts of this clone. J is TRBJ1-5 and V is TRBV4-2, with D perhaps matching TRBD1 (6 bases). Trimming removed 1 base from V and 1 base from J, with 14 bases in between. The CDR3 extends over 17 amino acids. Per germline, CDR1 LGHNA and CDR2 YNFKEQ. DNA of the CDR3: TGTGCCAGCAGCCAAGTTGTTTCAGGGGCCAGCAATCAGCCCCAGCATTTT. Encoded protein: CASSQVVSGASNQPQHF.